This T cell receptor beta chain appears in the sequencing data of a study of sequential checkpoint blockade in melanoma. Looking at the study overall: Arm A got nivolumab then ipilimumab; arm B the reverse, 1:1. Maintenance nivolumab came after either treatment sequence.

The method was immunoSEQ multiplex PCR; TCRdb's version includes in-frame clones alone and lacks a portion of them. This sample has about 13,000 clones, with around 69% found just once. Stated treatment: randomized to nivolumab then ipilimumab (arm A) or the reverse (arm B). Patients had received no earlier DNA-damaging chemotherapy. Germline assignment: CDR1 SGHRS and CDR2 YFSETQ. The CDR3 contains 18 residues. V lost 0 bases, J lost 2 bases, and 7 bases stayed unmatched. The sequences come from CD8+ T cells sorted from blood (inferred from file names), collected from a patient given nivolumab and ipilimumab in sequence. This TCR came from a human donor with melanoma. The chain is built from TRBV5-1 and TRBJ2-2, with 10 bases that match TRBD2. This chain's CDR3 is CASSLDFLAGDNTGELFF. The CDR3 DNA reads TGCGCCAGCAGCTTGGATTTTCTAGCGGGGGACAACACCGGGGAGCTGTTTTTT.